This TCR beta chain was documented in a study of blood T cell repertoires in COVID-19. CDR3 length equals 13 residues. Per the study methods: Researchers report that nucleated cell counts were estimated from reference gene primer amplification. This table comes from immunoSEQ multiplex PCR, and its TCRdb copy is limited to in-frame clones, with some not included. For V, J and clone size, that table is used; D and trimming come from the DNA. The table shows approximately 90,000 clones, with 70% to 80% occurring only once. Sequencing was carried out using peripheral blood. The clonotype comes from a human donor in a cohort sampled during active COVID-19. The rearrangement links TRBV21-1 to TRBJ2-7; the table assigns TRBD2, which was not confirmed against the DNA. TRBV21-1 is a pseudogene locus. The CDR3 protein is CAKRPGLIYEQYF. DNA of the CDR3: TGTGCCAAGAGGCCGGGACTCATATACGAGCAGTACTTC.